This TCR beta chain stems from a study of T cells in Graves' hyperthyroidism and ophthalmopathy. The V end was cut by 7 bases, the J end by 0 bases, with 10 bases between. Germline CDR1 is LNHDA and CDR2 is SQIVND (reference sequence). The CDR3 has 14 residues. Amplified TCR beta CDR3 regions derived from RNA transcripts. Carried out on the TCR CDR3, a first-round RT-PCR used the HTBI primer set. MiXCR, applied by TCRdb to the multiplex PCR reads, yields one record per CDR3 protein. The sample consists of around 570,000 distinct CDR3 sequences, 15% to 20% of them appearing once. The V call is TRBV19, the J call TRBJ2-1; no clear D gene. The sequenced material came from blood. This TCR derives from a man between 35 and 55 years old with Graves' ophthalmopathy. The CDR3 spells CASTASISYNEQFF. The DNA for the CDR3 is TGTGCCAGTACCGCGAGCATCTCCTACAATGAGCAGTTCTTC. Full variable domain (outside the CDR3, taken from reference TRBV19 and TRBJ2-1): DGGITQSPKYLFRKEGQNVTLSCEQNLNHDAMYWYRQDPGQGLRLIYYSQIVNDFQKGDIAEGYSVSREKKESFPLTVTSAQKNPTAFYLCASTASISYNEQFFGPGTRLTVL.